The 7 T cell receptor beta chains below were found in one sample sequenced in a study of blood T cell repertoires in COVID-19. Assay: immunoSEQ multiplex PCR; the TCRdb copy retains only in-frame clones and omits some. The sample has roughly 220,000 clones, roughly 84% seen once. Material: PBMCs or T cells enriched from blood (not recorded which). The receptors were gathered from a woman aged 40 to 50 who had recovered from COVID-19.

The chain combines TRBV7-9 with TRBJ1-3, with D possibly TRBD1 on 5 matching bases. The V end was cut by 3 bases, the J end by 8 bases, with 17 bases between. The CDR3 extends over 15 amino acids. CDR1 SEHNR and CDR2 FQNEAQ come from the germline V gene (reference sequence). In DNA, the CDR3 is TGTGCCAGCAGCTTGAGACAGAACTATCCTTACACCATATATTTT. This translates into CASSLRQNYPYTIYF. Looking up the rest from reference TRBV7-9 and TRBJ1-3 gives the full variable domain: DTGVSQNPRHKITKRGQNVTFRCDPISEHNRLYWYRQTLGQGPEFLTYFQNEAQLEKSRLLSDRFSAERPKGSFSTLEIQRTEQGDSAMYLCASSLRQNYPYTIYFGEGSWLTVV.

This clone was detected a few times. This sequence joins TRBV11-1 and TRBJ2-1, with 11 bases lining up with TRBD1. CDR1 SGHAT and CDR2 FQDESV come from the germline V gene (reference sequence). The CDR3 has 14 residues. V dropped 5 bases and J dropped 7; count of bases not matched to a gene: 4. The CDR3 sequence: CASSPGQGANEQFF. As DNA, the CDR3 is TGTGCCAGCAGCCCTGGACAGGGGGCGAATGAGCAGTTCTTC.

The J gene is TRBJ1-5, the V gene TRBV6-6; TRBD1 matches at 7 bases. Unmatched junction bases numbered 3, after V lost 6 bases and J lost 1 base. The CDR3 is 14 residues long. The germline CDR1 and CDR2 sequences are MNHNY and SVGAGI (reference sequence). The DNA of the CDR3 is TGTGCCAGCAGCAAGACAGGGAGCAATCAGCCCCAGCATTTT. Protein sequence: CASSKTGSNQPQHF.

This clone has just one count. The chain recombines TRBV5-6 with TRBJ2-1; 9 bases map to TRBD2. The CDR3 length is 15 residues. V lost 5 bases to trimming and J lost 7 bases; unmatched junction nucleotides: 10. The germline V gene has CDR1 SGHDT and CDR2 YYEEEE. Written as DNA, the CDR3 is TGTGCCAGCAGAAGACTAGCGGTCGAAGGAAATGAGCAGTTCTTC. This encodes CASRRLAVEGNEQFF.

This clone was seen only once. V gene TRBV11-3 combines with J gene TRBJ1-1; D perhaps matches TRBD1 (5 bases). Germline CDR1 is SGHNT and CDR2 is YENEEA. The germline V and J ends were trimmed by 0 bases and 0 bases, with 11 bases remaining between them. CDR3 length equals 16 residues. Here the CDR3 DNA reads TGTGCCAGCAGCTTAGACAGGGAACTTATGAACACTGAAGCTTTCTTT. It yields the protein CASSLDRELMNTEAFF.

The rearrangement uses TRBV11-2 and TRBJ1-5; 8 bases match TRBD1. Germline trimming cut 3 bases from V and 5 bases from J; bases unmatched to any gene: 6. The CDR3 consists of 15 residues. The germline V gene has CDR1 SGHAT and CDR2 FQNNGV. DNA of the CDR3: TGTGCCAGCAGCTTCTCGACAGGGGTTGATCAGCCCCAGCATTTT. It codes for CASSFSTGVDQPQHF.

The J gene is TRBJ2-7, the V gene TRBV14, with 8 bases fitting TRBD2. Unmatched junction bases numbered 14, after V lost 1 base and J lost 3 bases. CDR1 and CDR2 from the germline V gene are SGHDN and FVKESK. The CDR3 sequence is 18 residues long. The CDR3 DNA follows: TGTGCCAGCAGCCAAGTGTCCTGGGGCACTAGCGGAAACTACGAGCAGTACTTC. It translates to CASSQVSWGTSGNYEQYF. Full variable domain (remainder filled in from reference TRBV14 and TRBJ2-7): EAGVTQFPSHSVIEKGQTVTLRCDPISGHDNLYWYRRVMGKEIKFLLHFVKESKQDESGMPNNRFLAERTGGTYSTLKVQPAELEDSGVYFCASSQVSWGTSGNYEQYFGPGTRLTVT.